This T cell receptor beta chain was sequenced in a study of metastatic and nonmetastatic thyroid tumors. For this clone: The junction shows a germline mismatch at one end, possibly a read error.

Through MiXCR, TCRdb re-clonotyped the PCR reads. The sample carries some 15,000 clones, over 25% recorded once. Before thyroid surgery, none of the patients had received any treatment. This CDR3 comprises 14 residues. Germline V CDR1 and CDR2: DFQATT, SNEGSKA (reference sequence). The sequence was obtained from a male donor with papillary thyroid cancer or a benign thyroid nodule (not recorded which). Some clones in this sample may be carry-over from other donors' samples. The sample was tumor tissue. This sequence joins TRBV20-1 and TRBJ2-2; 10 bases match TRBD1. The chain's CDR3 is CRASGTGDTGVLFF. The CDR3 bases are TGCAGAGCTAGTGGGACAGGGGACACCGGGGTGCTGTTTTTT.